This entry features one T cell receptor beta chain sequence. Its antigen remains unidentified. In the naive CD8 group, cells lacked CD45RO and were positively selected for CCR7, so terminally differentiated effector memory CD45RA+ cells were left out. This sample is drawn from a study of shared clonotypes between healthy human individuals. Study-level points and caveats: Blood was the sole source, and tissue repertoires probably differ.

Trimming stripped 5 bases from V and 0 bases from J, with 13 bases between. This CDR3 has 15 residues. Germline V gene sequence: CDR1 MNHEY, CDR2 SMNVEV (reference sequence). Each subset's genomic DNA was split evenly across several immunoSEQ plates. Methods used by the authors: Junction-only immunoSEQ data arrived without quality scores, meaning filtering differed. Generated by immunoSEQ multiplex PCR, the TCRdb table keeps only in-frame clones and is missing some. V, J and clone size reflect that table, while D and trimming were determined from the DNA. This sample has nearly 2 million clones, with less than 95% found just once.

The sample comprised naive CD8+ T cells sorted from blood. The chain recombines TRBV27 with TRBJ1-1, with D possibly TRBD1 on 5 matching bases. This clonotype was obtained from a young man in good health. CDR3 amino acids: CASSTTWGVNTEAFF. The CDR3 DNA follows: TGTGCCAGCAGTACGACTTGGGGGGTGAACACTGAAGCTTTCTTT.